Below are 26 T cell receptor beta chains sequenced from a single sample in a study of shared clonotypes between healthy human individuals. The assay was immunoSEQ multiplex PCR, and TCRdb's table has in-frame clones only and misses some. The sample records 450,000 to 500,000 clones, around 80% being singletons. The sample taken for sequencing was PBMCs. The receptor source for this set is a middle-aged woman in good health. Some clones in this sample may be carry-over from other donors' samples.

Comment on this clone: Additional DNA sequences in this sample encode the identical CDR3. The rearrangement uses TRBV15 and TRBJ1-1, with 11 bases matching TRBD1. With 5 bases clipped from V and 4 bases from J, the junction kept 6 bases outside the gene matches. This CDR3 comprises 15 residues. Germline values: CDR1 LNHNV, CDR2 YYDKDF (reference sequence). The CDR3 nucleotides are TGTGCCACCAGCCCGGACAGGGGGCCCGTCACTGAAGCTTTCTTT. Translation: CATSPDRGPVTEAFF.

The chain combines TRBV5-6 with TRBJ2-2, with D possibly being TRBD2 (5 bases). Germline V lookup: CDR1 SGHDT, CDR2 YYEEEE. The CDR3 is made up of 14 amino acids. Trimming stripped 4 bases from V and 4 bases from J, with 11 bases between. The CDR3, as DNA: TGTGCCAGCAGCCCGGGATTATCCACCGGGGAGCTGTTTTTT. Its translation: CASSPGLSTGELFF.

This chain uses TRBV5-1 with TRBJ1-4, with TRBD1 as a possible D gene (5 bases). The ends were cut back, 4 bases at V and 0 bases at J, with 13 bases in the middle. The CDR3 consists of 16 residues. Per germline, CDR1 SGHRS and CDR2 YFSETQ. The CDR3 DNA sequence: TGCGCCAGCAGCCCGGGACTGCTCCCAACTAATGAAAAACTGTTTTTT. It specifies CASSPGLLPTNEKLFF.

The chain carries TRBV7-2 and TRBJ1-2; D is unclear. Germline CDR1 SGHTA, CDR2 FQGNSA. The CDR3 sequence is 13 residues long. Trimming cost V 5 bases and J 5 bases, with 12 bases left between them. The CDR3 loop is CASSPGNSYGYTF. In nucleotides, the CDR3 is TGTGCCAGCAGCCCCGGGAACTCTTATGGCTACACCTTC.

This sequence joins TRBV2 and TRBJ2-2; 12 bases line up with TRBD2. The CDR3 covers 16 residues. The germline CDR1 and CDR2 sequences are SNHLY and FYNNEI. V lost 3 bases, J lost 4 bases, and 3 bases stayed unmatched. The CDR3 DNA is TGTGCCAGCAGTGACCCGACTAGCGGGAGCACCGGGGAGCTGTTTTTT. Translating gives CASSDPTSGSTGELFF.

The chain couples TRBV4-3 to TRBJ1-2; a weak D match, TRBD1 (5 bases). Trimming pared 4 bases from V and 3 bases from J, leaving 15 bases between. Germline V gene sequence: CDR1 LGHNA, CDR2 YSLEER. The CDR3 runs to 15 residues. The CDR3 protein is CASSRDEGSYYGYTF. The CDR3 bases are TGCGCCAGCAGCCGGGACGAAGGGTCTTACTATGGCTACACCTTC.

This clone was counted once. This rearrangement joins TRBV29-1 to TRBJ2-1, with a weak D call TRBD2 (7 bases). Trimming removed 4 bases from V and 9 bases from J, with 19 bases in between. Germline CDR1 and CDR2: SQVTM and ANQGSEA. This CDR3 is built from 14 residues. CDR3 coding DNA: TGCAGCGTTGCCGGGACCGGGGGAGGGGGTGAGCAGTTCTTC. Protein sequence: CSVAGTGGGGEQFF.

The chain links TRBV10-2 to TRBJ2-7, with D perhaps being TRBD1 or TRBD2 (5 bases each). The CDR3 contains 16 residues. Looked up from germline, CDR1 is WSHSY and CDR2 is SAAADI. The V end was cut by 4 bases, the J end by 0 bases, with 16 bases between. This CDR3 reads CASSGVSEGSSYEQYF. The CDR3 DNA follows: TGCGCCAGCAGTGGGGTTTCCGAGGGGAGCTCCTACGAGCAGTACTTC.

This clone came up many times. The rearrangement joins TRBV4-2 to TRBJ2-3; no firm D call. The CDR3 totals 17 residues. V lost 0 bases, J lost 0 bases, and 13 bases lay in between. CDR1 and CDR2 from the germline V gene are LGHNA and YNFKEQ. The CDR3, as DNA: TGTGCCAGCAGCCAAGATCGGGCTGCATCTAGCACAGATACGCAGTATTTT. Translating it yields CASSQDRAASSTDTQYF.

A note on this clone: This same CDR3 is encoded by further DNA sequences in the sample. CDR3 residues: CASSPRDIYEQYF. The CDR3 nucleotides are TGTGCCAGCTCCCCTAGGGACATTTACGAGCAGTACTTC. The chain couples TRBV18 to TRBJ2-7; tentative D call: TRBD1 (6 bases). V was shortened by 6 bases and J by 4 bases, with 13 bases between the two germline ends. This CDR3 comprises 13 residues. Germline V gives CDR1 KGHSH, CDR2 LQKENI.

V and J are TRBV5-6 and TRBJ2-1; D is unclear. From germline, CDR1 is SGHDT and CDR2 YYEEEE. This CDR3 spans 15 amino acids. V was cut by 1 base and J by 0 bases, with 8 bases left in between. CDR3 protein: CASSLPGPSYNEQFF. In nucleotides, the CDR3 is TGTGCCAGCAGCTTGCCCGGGCCCTCCTACAATGAGCAGTTCTTC.

The rearrangement uses TRBV7-8 and TRBJ2-7, with D hard to call. CDR3 length: 15 residues. Per the germline V gene, CDR1 is SGHVS and CDR2 is FQNEAQ. V lost 0 bases and J 4 bases, leaving 13 bases between the germline ends. CDR3 DNA: TGTGCCAGCAGCTTAGCTTCGGTTCCACCTTACGAGCAGTACTTC. Translation: CASSLASVPPYEQYF.

The chain has TRBV5-4 and TRBJ1-2, with a tentative D call TRBD1 (6 bases). Germline V lookup: CDR1 SGHNT, CDR2 YYREEE (reference sequence). The CDR3 sequence is 17 residues long. The V gene lost 3 bases and the J gene lost 4 bases, with 22 bases spanning the gap. CDR3 bases: TGTGCCAGCAGCTATCCCGGGGGGCAGGGCCTTAGCTATGGCTACACCTTC. The encoded protein is CASSYPGGQGLSYGYTF.

The J gene is TRBJ1-5, the V gene TRBV4-3; D gene ambiguous. Germline CDR1 and CDR2: LGHNA and YSLEER. V lost 1 base, J lost 7 bases, and 14 bases lay in between. The length of the CDR3 is 15 residues. The CDR3 reads CASSQGQGFGQPQHF. CDR3 nucleotides: TGCGCCAGCAGCCAAGGTCAAGGGTTCGGACAGCCCCAGCATTTT.

There are many counts of this clone. This chain's CDR3 is CASSSEGLYQETQYF. In DNA form, the CDR3 reads TGTGCCAGCAGTTCCGAGGGTCTGTACCAAGAGACCCAGTACTTC. The rearrangement uses TRBV6-6 and TRBJ2-5; tentative D call: TRBD2 (5 bases). There are 15 residues in the CDR3. Trimming removed 4 bases from V and 0 bases from J, with 12 bases in between. CDR1 and CDR2 (germline): MNHNY, SVGAGI (reference sequence).

J is TRBJ1-1 and V is TRBV28; tentatively, D is TRBD1 (6 bases). This CDR3 spans 16 amino acids. V was pared by 6 bases and J by 5 bases, with 22 bases between. The germline gives CDR1 MDHEN, CDR2 SYDVKM. For the CDR3, the DNA is TGTGCCAGCAGCTACATAGCGGCGGCAGGGGAAACTGAAGCTTTCTTT. Amino acid sequence: CASSYIAAAGETEAFF.

This chain connects TRBV19 to TRBJ1-5; D is perhaps TRBD1 (5 bases). Germline-derived CDR1 and CDR2 are LNHDA and SQIVND (reference sequence). The CDR3 sequence is 15 residues long. V lost 8 bases to trimming and J lost 2 bases, with 16 bases between them. CDR3 nucleotides: TGTGCCAGTCAGAAACAGGCCGGGGGCAATCAGCCCCAGCATTTT. Translation gives CASQKQAGGNQPQHF.

Remarks on this clone: The sample holds other DNA sequences that translate to the same CDR3. J is TRBJ2-3 and V is TRBV11-2; D is unresolved. With 5 bases removed from V and 9 bases from J, the gap between germline ends came to 15 bases. CDR1 and CDR2 (germline): SGHAT, FQNNGV. This CDR3 has 13 residues. The CDR3 region is CASSLSATPTQYF. The CDR3 bases are TGTGCCAGCAGCCTAAGTGCTACCCCAACGCAGTATTTT.

This clone was counted once. The rearrangement links TRBV29-1 to TRBJ2-1; 10 nucleotides align to TRBD2. The CDR3 is 15 residues long. The germline V gene has CDR1 SQVTM and CDR2 ANQGSEA. Germline trimming cut 1 base from V and 5 bases from J; bases unmatched to any gene: 5. The CDR3 DNA sequence: TGCAGCGTTGAAGCAGCGGGAGGGAAACACAATGAGCAGTTCTTC. Its protein is CSVEAAGGKHNEQFF.

The gene calls are TRBV19 and TRBJ1-1; possible D gene TRBD1, 5 bases. Deletions cut 7 bases from V and 0 bases from J, with 18 bases between. The germline V gene encodes CDR1 LNHDA and CDR2 SQIVND (reference sequence). This CDR3 region has 16 residues. In nucleotides, the CDR3 is TGTGCCAGTATTGGGGGGACTAGGTGGGTGAACACTGAAGCTTTCTTT. It is translated as CASIGGTRWVNTEAFF.

The chain has TRBV6-1 and TRBJ2-5, with TRBD2 matching 9 bases. The closer fit of TRBJ2-7 to the DNA end suggests the J call may be wrong. The CDR3 runs 15 residues. Germline V gives CDR1 MNHNS, CDR2 SASEGT. DNA of the CDR3: TGTGCCAGCAGCGGTCTTAGCGGGAGTTCTGACGAGCAGTACTTC. Its protein product is CASSGLSGSSDEQYF.

The chain recombines TRBV19 with TRBJ2-7; 9 positions match TRBD1. With V trimmed by 7 bases and J by 6 bases, 13 bases remained unmatched. Per germline, CDR1 LNHDA and CDR2 SQIVND (reference sequence). CDR3 length: 15 residues. CDR3 DNA sequence: TGTGCCAGTATGGCAACGGGACAGGGTTTTGTCGAGCAGTACTTC. It yields the protein CASMATGQGFVEQYF.

The chain carries TRBV6-1 and TRBJ1-6, with a weak D call TRBD1 (6 bases). The CDR3 totals 17 residues. The V end lost 1 base, the J end lost 9 bases, and 19 bases lay between the germline ends. CDR1 is MNHNS and CDR2 is SASEGT in the germline V gene. DNA for the CDR3: TGTGCCAGCAGTGAAGGATCCAGGGGCCCTATCGCTTCACCCCTCCACTTT. This codes for CASSEGSRGPIASPLHF.

The chain joins TRBV7-2 to TRBJ2-3; the match to TRBD2 covers 11 bases. Germline CDR1 SGHTA, CDR2 FQGNSA. The CDR3 extends over 17 amino acids. After removal of 2 bases from V and 2 bases from J, the junction contained 6 bases not matched to a gene. CDR3 DNA: TGTGCCAGCAGCTTAAGGCCTAGCGGGAGGCCCACAGATACGCAGTATTTT. This translates into CASSLRPSGRPTDTQYF. Based on the CDR3 plus reference TRBV7-2 and TRBJ2-3, the full variable domain is GAGVSQSPSNKVTEKGKDVELRCDPISGHTALYWYRQSLGQGLEFLIYFQGNSAPDKSGLPSDRFSAERTGGSVSTLTIQRTQQEDSAVYLCASSLRPSGRPTDTQYFGPGTRLTVL.

The chain is built from TRBV7-2 and TRBJ1-1; D not certain. This CDR3 has 14 amino acids. V was trimmed by 2 bases and J by 1 base, leaving 8 bases between them. Germline CDR1 is SGHTA and CDR2 is FQGNSA. DNA for the CDR3: TGTGCCAGCAGCTTATCCGCAGGGAACACTGAAGCTTTCTTT. Its translation is CASSLSAGNTEAFF.

This clone was counted a single time. V and J are TRBV7-9 and TRBJ2-7; D gene ambiguous. Per germline, CDR1 SEHNR and CDR2 FQNEAQ (reference sequence). The CDR3 consists of 13 residues. Trimming shortened V by 1 base and J by 3 bases, and 7 bases separated the two germline ends. The CDR3 sequence: CASSLVDLYEQYF. The CDR3 DNA reads as TGTGCCAGCAGCTTAGTCGACCTCTACGAGCAGTACTTC.